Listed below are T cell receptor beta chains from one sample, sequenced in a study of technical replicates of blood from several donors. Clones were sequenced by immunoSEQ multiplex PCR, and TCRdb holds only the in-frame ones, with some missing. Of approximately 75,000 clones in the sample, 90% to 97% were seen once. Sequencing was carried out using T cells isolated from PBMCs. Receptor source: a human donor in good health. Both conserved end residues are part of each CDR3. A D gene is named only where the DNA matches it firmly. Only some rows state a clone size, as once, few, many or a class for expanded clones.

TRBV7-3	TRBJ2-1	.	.	CASSSQREQFF	TGTGCCAGCAGCTCCCAGCGGGAGCAGTTCTTC
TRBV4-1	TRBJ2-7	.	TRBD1	CASSQSAGTGDEQYF	TGCGCCAGCAGCCAAAGCGCCGGGACAGGGGACGAGCAGTACTTC
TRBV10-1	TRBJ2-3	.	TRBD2	CASSESGLAGVADTQYF	TGCGCCAGCAGTGAGTCGGGACTAGCGGGAGTCGCAGATACGCAGTATTTT
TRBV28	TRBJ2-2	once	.	CASSFTVANTGELFF	TGTGCCAGCAGTTTTACAGTCGCGAACACCGGGGAGCTGTTTTTT
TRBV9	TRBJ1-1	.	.	CASSLWAGGTEAFF	TGTGCCAGCAGCCTCTGGGCGGGGGGAACTGAAGCTTTCTTT
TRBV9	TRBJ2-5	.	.	CASSVDELQETQYF	TGTGCCAGCAGCGTAGACGAGTTACAAGAGACCCAGTACTTC
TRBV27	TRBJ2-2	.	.	CASSFGRQGHGELFF	TGTGCCAGCAGTTTCGGGAGACAGGGCCACGGGGAGCTGTTTTTT
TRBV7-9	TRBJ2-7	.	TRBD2	CASTEAGLAGQEQYF	TGTGCCAGCACCGAAGCGGGACTAGCGGGACAAGAGCAGTACTTC
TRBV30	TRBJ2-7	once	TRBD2	CAWSALPGGPYEQYF	TGTGCCTGGAGTGCGTTACCGGGAGGGCCCTACGAGCAGTACTTC
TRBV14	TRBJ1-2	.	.	CASSRGGLIGYGYTF	TGTGCCAGCAGCCGCGGGGGGCTGATCGGCTATGGCTACACCTTC
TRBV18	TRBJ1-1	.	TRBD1	CASSQGAITEAFF	TGTGCCAGCTCACAGGGGGCTATCACTGAAGCTTTCTTT
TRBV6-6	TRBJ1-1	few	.	CASSRTPFISRAEAFF	TGTGCCAGCAGTCGCACCCCCTTCATTTCCCGCGCTGAAGCTTTCTTT
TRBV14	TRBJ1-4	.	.	CASSRSGHIEKLFF	TGTGCCAGCAGCCGAAGTGGACACATTGAAAAACTGTTTTTT
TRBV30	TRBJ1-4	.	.	CAWGREKLFF	TGTGCCTGGGGCCGTGAAAAACTGTTTTTT